This T cell receptor beta chain is drawn from a study of cytomegalovirus exposure and HLA in healthy donors. This clone was observed a few times. The antigen is not known. The PCR ran on 60 Vbeta and 13 Jbeta primers. Assay used: immunoSEQ multiplex PCR; TCRdb lists only in-frame clones, some missing. The sample holds some 150,000 clones, 79% seen once. Germline CDR1 is SGHTA and CDR2 is FQGNSA. The V end was cut by 2 bases, the J end by 0 bases, with 8 bases between. The CDR3 consists of 15 residues. Findings of the study overall: CMV serostatus alone was available as immune exposure information.

The origin of this receptor is a man aged 50-59 years in good health and CMV-seropositive. Sequenced input: PBMCs. This sequence joins TRBV7-2 and TRBJ1-3; D remains unclear. The CDR3 coding sequence is TGTGCCAGCAGCTTAATGAGTTACTCTGGAAACACCATATATTTT. Encoded protein: CASSLMSYSGNTIYF.